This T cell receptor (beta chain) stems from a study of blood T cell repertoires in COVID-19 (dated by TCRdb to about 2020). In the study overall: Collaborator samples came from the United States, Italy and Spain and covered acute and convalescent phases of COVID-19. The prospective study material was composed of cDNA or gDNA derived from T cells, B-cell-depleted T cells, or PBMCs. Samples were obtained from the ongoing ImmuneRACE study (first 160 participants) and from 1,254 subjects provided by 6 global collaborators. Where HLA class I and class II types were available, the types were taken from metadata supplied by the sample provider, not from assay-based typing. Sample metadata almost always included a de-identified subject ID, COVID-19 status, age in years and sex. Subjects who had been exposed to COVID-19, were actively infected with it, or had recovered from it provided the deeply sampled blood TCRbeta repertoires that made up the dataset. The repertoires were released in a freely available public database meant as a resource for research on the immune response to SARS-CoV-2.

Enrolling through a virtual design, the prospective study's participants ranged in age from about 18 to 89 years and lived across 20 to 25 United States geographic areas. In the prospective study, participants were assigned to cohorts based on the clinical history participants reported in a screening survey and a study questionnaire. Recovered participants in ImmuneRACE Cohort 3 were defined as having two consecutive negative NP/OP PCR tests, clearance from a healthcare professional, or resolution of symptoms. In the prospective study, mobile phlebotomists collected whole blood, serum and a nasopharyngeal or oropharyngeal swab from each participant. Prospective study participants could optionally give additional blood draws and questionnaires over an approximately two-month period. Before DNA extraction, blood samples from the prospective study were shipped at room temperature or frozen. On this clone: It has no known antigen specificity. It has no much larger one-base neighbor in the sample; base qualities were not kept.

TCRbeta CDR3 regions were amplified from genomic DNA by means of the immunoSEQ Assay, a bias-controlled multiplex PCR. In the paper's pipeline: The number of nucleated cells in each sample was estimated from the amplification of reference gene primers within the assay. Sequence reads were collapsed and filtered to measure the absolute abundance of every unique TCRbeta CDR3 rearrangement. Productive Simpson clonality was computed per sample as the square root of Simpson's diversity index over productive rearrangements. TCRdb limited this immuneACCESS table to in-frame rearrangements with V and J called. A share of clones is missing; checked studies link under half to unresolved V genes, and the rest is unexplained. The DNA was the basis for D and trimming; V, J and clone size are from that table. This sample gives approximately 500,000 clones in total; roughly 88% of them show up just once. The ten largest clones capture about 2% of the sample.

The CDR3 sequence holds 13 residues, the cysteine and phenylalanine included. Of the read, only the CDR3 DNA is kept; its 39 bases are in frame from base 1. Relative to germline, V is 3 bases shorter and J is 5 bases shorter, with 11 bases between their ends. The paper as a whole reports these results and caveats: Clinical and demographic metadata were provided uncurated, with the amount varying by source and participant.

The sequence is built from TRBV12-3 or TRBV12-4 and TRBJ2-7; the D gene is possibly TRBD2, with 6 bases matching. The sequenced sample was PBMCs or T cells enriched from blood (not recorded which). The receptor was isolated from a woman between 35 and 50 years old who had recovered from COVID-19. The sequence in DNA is TGTGCCAGCAGTTTCACCCCGGGAGACGAGCAGTACTTC. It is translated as CASSFTPGDEQYF.